This is a list of T cell receptor beta chains from one sample in a study of blood T cell repertoires in COVID-19. Profiled with immunoSEQ multiplex PCR; TCRdb holds only in-frame clones, not every one. The sample has tens of thousands of clones, around 90% seen once. Input material: peripheral blood. These receptors came from a man aged 18 to 29 with COVID-19, enrolled during active disease. The CDR3 runs from the conserved cysteine through the conserved F or W. D genes are given only for firm matches. The size field is filled for only some rows; it gives once, few, many or a size class.

v_gene	abundance	j_gene	d_gene	CDR3aa	CDR3nt
TRBV10-3	-	TRBJ1-5	-	CAISVDNQPQHF	TGTGCCATCAGTGTAGACAATCAGCCCCAGCATTTT
TRBV19	-	TRBJ2-1	-	CASSILLAAYNEQFF	TGTGCCAGTAGTATTTTACTAGCTGCCTACAATGAGCAGTTCTTC
TRBV3-1/TRBV3-2	-	TRBJ2-7	-	CASSQARSSYEQYF	TGTGCCAGCAGCCAAGCCCGGAGCTCCTACGAGCAGTACTTC
TRBV28	few	TRBJ2-4	TRBD1	CASRPGQEGAKNIQYF	TGTGCCAGCAGGCCGGGACAGGAGGGAGCCAAAAACATTCAGTACTTC
TRBV11-3	-	TRBJ2-1	TRBD2	CASSLSGRAENEQFF	TGTGCCAGCAGCTTAAGCGGGAGGGCCGAAAATGAGCAGTTCTTC
TRBV4-3	-	TRBJ2-5	-	CASSQDTSRETQYF	TGCGCCAGCAGCCAAGATACTTCTAGGGAGACCCAGTACTTC
TRBV3-1/TRBV3-2	-	TRBJ2-1	TRBD1	CASSQEGYRGHRSNEQFF	TGTGCCAGCAGCCAAGAAGGGTACAGGGGCCACCGCTCCAATGAGCAGTTCTTC
TRBV28	-	TRBJ2-4	-	CASTPSDSLKLAKNIQYF	TGTGCCAGCACCCCCTCGGACAGTTTGAAACTAGCCAAAAACATTCAGTACTTC
TRBV19	-	TRBJ1-2	-	CASSIRLQGNYGYTF	TGTGCCAGTAGTATAAGGCTACAGGGAAACTATGGCTACACCTTC
TRBV19	-	TRBJ2-7	TRBD1	CATAPGQGYEQYF	TGTGCCACGGCACCGGGACAGGGGTACGAGCAGTACTTC
TRBV7-2	-	TRBJ2-2	-	CASAMGGTNTGELFF	TGTGCCAGCGCTATGGGGGGAACGAACACCGGGGAGCTGTTTTTT
TRBV19	-	TRBJ2-3	TRBD2	CASRLREGREDTQYF	TGTGCCAGTAGATTGCGGGAGGGCCGGGAAGATACGCAGTATTTT
TRBV2	-	TRBJ2-7	TRBD2	CASSAPLGLAETYEQYF	TGTGCCAGCAGCGCACCCCTCGGACTAGCGGAAACCTACGAGCAGTACTTC
TRBV7-6	-	TRBJ2-2	TRBD2	CASSHTLGLAGGPNTGELFF	TGTGCCAGCAGCCATACCCTGGGACTAGCGGGAGGGCCTAACACCGGGGAGCTGTTTTTT
TRBV10-3	-	TRBJ1-2	-	CAIREGDYGYTF	TGTGCCATCAGAGAAGGGGACTATGGCTACACCTTC
TRBV6-5	-	TRBJ1-1	-	CAGKTGNTEAFF	TGTGCCGGAAAGACAGGGAACACTGAAGCTTTCTTT
TRBV19	-	TRBJ2-7	-	CASSIGRGLYEQYF	TGTGCCAGTAGTATAGGAAGGGGACTCTACGAGCAGTACTTC
TRBV27	-	TRBJ1-3	TRBD1	CASTLTGRNTIYF	TGTGCCAGCACCCTGACAGGGAGAAACACCATATATTTT
TRBV18	few	TRBJ1-1	TRBD1	CASSPLAGGGEAFF	TGTGCCAGCTCACCATTGGCAGGGGGCGGGGAAGCTTTCTTT